This TCR beta chain was captured by sequencing in a study of cytomegalovirus exposure and HLA in healthy donors. Overall study: The 120 validation repertoires, a later analysis reported, used the same platform as the roughly 730 repertoires from the first cohort.

Study results and caveats: The tendency of first-cohort TCR clusters to co-occur in the 130 or so validation repertoires was identified by a subsequent analysis. The study listed approximately 160 cytomegalovirus-associated TCR beta chains.

This table comes from immunoSEQ multiplex PCR, and its TCRdb copy is limited to in-frame clones, with some not included. The sample lists 200,000 to 250,000 clones, just under 90% seen once, with about 2.8% in the top ten. Concerning this clone: Its antigen is unidentified.

The receptor was derived from a man aged 18 to 30 in good health and CMV-seronegative. Material: PBMCs.

The CDR3 protein is CASSPQGMSEAFF. The CDR3, as DNA: TGTGCCAGCTCACCACAGGGGATGAGTGAAGCTTTCTTT. The genes are TRBV18 and TRBJ1-1; D is possibly TRBD1 (5 bases). The V gene lost 1 base and the J gene lost 7 bases, with 10 bases spanning the gap. Germline CDR1 is KGHSH and CDR2 is LQKENI. The CDR3 spans 13 residues.